This T cell receptor beta chain was identified during a study of long-term antiretroviral therapy in people with HIV. General observations from the study: In samples taken after ART, diversity increased but remained below transplant donor control levels. Repertoire composition at all time points was dominated by clones that had expanded before ART.

Each donor provided at least one pre-ART PBMC sample and at least two post-ART PBMC samples. Researchers ran immunoSEQ v3.0 at survey level. Clones were sequenced by immunoSEQ multiplex PCR, and TCRdb holds only the in-frame ones, with some missing. The data contain 30,000 or so clones, roughly 90% of them singletons. Note on this clone: Its cognate antigen is unknown.

The TCR comes from a young woman with HIV. The starting material was unsorted PBMCs, obtained 0.5 years after starting antiretroviral therapy.

The CDR3 region has the DNA TGCGCCAGCGGGCTGACAGGGCCCGGCACAGATACGCAGTATTTT. Its translation: CASGLTGPGTDTQYF. This chain uses TRBV5-1 with TRBJ2-3, with 7 bases that match TRBD1. This CDR3 comprises 15 residues. Germline assignment: CDR1 SGHRS and CDR2 YFSETQ. The V gene end was trimmed by 7 bases and the J gene end by 1 base; junction bases not matched to a gene: 9.